Below, 4 T cell receptor beta chains from the same sample are listed, as sequenced in a study of OX40 agonist ivuxolimab in advanced cancers. The protocol was immunoSEQ multiplex PCR, while the TCRdb copy is restricted to in-frame clones and leaves out a portion. The table lists about 74,000 clones, approximately 82% of them singletons. This specimen consisted of CD4+ or CD8+ T cells sorted from blood, obtained in a trial of the OX40 agonist ivuxolimab. Every receptor here comes from an adult with an advanced solid tumor such as melanoma, head and neck, liver or kidney cancer.

The genes are TRBV4-2 and TRBJ2-3; 13 positions agree with TRBD2. Unmatched junction bases numbered 11, after V lost 1 base and J lost 7 bases. The CDR3 has 18 residues. Germline V gene lookup returns CDR1 LGHNA and CDR2 YNFKEQ. CDR3 amino acids: CASSQVPTSGRARYTQYF. CDR3 DNA: TGTGCCAGCAGCCAAGTGCCCACTAGCGGGAGGGCCAGGTATACGCAGTATTTT.

The genes are TRBV28 and TRBJ2-2; 8 nucleotides align to TRBD2. V lost 7 bases and J lost 6; bases outside the gene matches: 10. The CDR3 spans 15 residues. Germline loops: CDR1 MDHEN, CDR2 SYDVKM. CDR3 in DNA: TGTGCCAGCACCCCCTTAGCGGGAAGCCCCGGGGAGCTGTTTTTT. Protein: CASTPLAGSPGELFF.

The chain combines TRBV19 with TRBJ2-7, with 7 bases identical to TRBD1. Trimming took 5 bases from V and 4 from J; bases not matched to a gene: 11. The CDR3 consists of 15 residues. Germline loops: CDR1 LNHDA, CDR2 SQIVND (reference sequence). The CDR3 region has the DNA TGTGCCAGTAGTCAGGTAGGGGGCGACGCTTACGAGCAGTACTTC. Amino acid sequence: CASSQVGGDAYEQYF.

In DNA form, the CDR3 reads TGCGCCAGCAGCCAAGATAGGGACAGGGGTGCTGGGGCCAACGTCCTGACTTTC. This encodes CASSQDRDRGAGANVLTF. The chain couples TRBV4-1 to TRBJ2-6; 10 bases map to TRBD1. The CDR3 loop spans 18 amino acids. Germline V gene data show CDR1 as MGHRA and CDR2 as YSYEKL. Trimming took 0 bases from V and 2 from J; bases not matched to a gene: 4.